One sample yielded the 7 T cell receptor beta chains listed below, sequenced in a study of vaccination and CD4 T cells after COVID-19. These receptors have no identified antigens. Specified treatment: roughly ten-day PBMC culture with coronavirus spike peptide pools or control peptides (ViraFEST assay). Sequencing of the DNA from cultured CD4+ T cells was carried out with the Oncomine TCR Beta short-read assay. In TCRdb, the PCR reads were re-called with MiXCR into one record per CDR3 protein. The table includes 8,000 to 10,000 distinct CDR3 sequences, more than 30% detected once. The sequencing sample was made of cultured CD4+ T cells from blood. These receptors all stem from a human donor with COVID-19.

This clonotype was detected once. V usage is TRBV7-2 and J usage is TRBJ1-5, with D perhaps matching TRBD1 (6 bases). The germline gives CDR1 SGHTA, CDR2 FQGNSA. This CDR3 spans 11 amino acids. V shed 2 bases and J shed 11 bases, with 7 bases lying between them. In DNA, the CDR3 is TGTGCCAGCAGCTTAAGGGGGGCCCAGCATTTT. This gives the protein CASSLRGAQHF.

The rearrangement links TRBV20-1 to TRBJ1-2; the D gene is possibly TRBD1 (6 bases). V lost 1 base, J lost 4 bases, and 19 bases lay in between. Germline V CDR1 and CDR2: DFQATT, SNEGSKA (reference sequence). The CDR3 loop spans 16 amino acids. As DNA, the CDR3 is TGCAGTGCTAGAGCGGGGGGGCCTGCAGGCGGCTATGGCTACACCTTC. It translates to CSARAGGPAGGYGYTF.

This chain uses TRBV11-3 with TRBJ2-3; D not certain. Germline assignment: CDR1 SGHNT and CDR2 YENEEA. CDR3 length: 12 residues. V lost 4 bases and J lost 2, with 4 bases in between. Written as DNA, the CDR3 is TGTGCCAGCAGCTCGACCACAGATACGCAGTATTTT. The encoded protein is CASSSTTDTQYF.

Relative to its sample, this clonotype is medium-sized. This chain connects TRBV18 to TRBJ1-1; possibly TRBD1 for D (5 bases). With 3 bases removed from V and 5 bases from J, the gap between germline ends came to 13 bases. The CDR3 sequence is 14 residues long. Germline CDR1 reads KGHSH; CDR2 reads LQKENI. The DNA for the CDR3 is TGTGCCAGCTCACCCCTCTTCGGGGGGACTGAAGCTTTCTTT. Amino acid sequence: CASSPLFGGTEAFF.

The J gene is TRBJ1-5, the V gene TRBV6-1; D not resolved. CDR3 length equals 15 residues. The V and J ends lost 4 bases and 4 bases respectively, with 14 bases between them. Germline CDR1 MNHNS, CDR2 SASEGT. In nucleotides, the CDR3 is TGTGCCAGCAGTGTCGAGGTAGAAGGAAATCAGCCCCAGCATTTT. Protein product: CASSVEVEGNQPQHF.

This clonotype was found a few times. The rearrangement joins TRBV27 to TRBJ2-3; TRBD2 aligns across 14 bases. This CDR3 has 16 residues. J was trimmed by 0 bases and V by 5 bases; bases with no gene match: 1. Per the germline V gene, CDR1 is MNHEY and CDR2 is SMNVEV (reference sequence). CDR3 sequence reads: CASSRLAGGSTDTQYF. CDR3 in DNA: TGTGCCAGCAGTAGACTAGCGGGGGGGAGCACAGATACGCAGTATTTT.

V is TRBV5-1 and J is TRBJ1-1; D not certain. This CDR3 has 15 amino acids. Trimming cost V 0 bases and J 2 bases, with 11 bases left between them. Germline V gene lookup returns CDR1 SGHRS and CDR2 YFSETQ. The CDR3 loop is CASSLEGNANTEAFF. The CDR3 nucleotides are TGCGCCAGCAGCTTGGAAGGCAACGCCAACACTGAAGCTTTCTTT.